The TCR beta chain described here comes from a study of blood T cell repertoires in COVID-19 (dated by TCRdb to 2020 to 2021). Describing the broader study: Samples from collaborators originated in the United States, Italy and Spain and spanned both the acute and convalescent phases of COVID-19. The prospective study material was composed of cDNA or gDNA derived from T cells, B-cell-depleted T cells, or PBMCs. Subjects who had been exposed to COVID-19, were actively infected with it, or had recovered from it provided the deeply sampled blood TCRbeta repertoires that made up the dataset. The repertoires were released in a freely available public database meant as a resource for research on the immune response to SARS-CoV-2. The samples were drawn from the first 160 participants of the ongoing ImmuneRACE study and from roughly 1,300 subjects provided by 6 global collaborators. Sample metadata almost always included a de-identified subject ID, COVID-19 status, age in years and sex. HLA class I and class II types, where available, came from metadata supplied by the sample provider rather than from assay-based typing.

TCRbeta CDR3 regions were amplified from genomic DNA by means of the immunoSEQ Assay, a bias-controlled multiplex PCR. The published analysis was carried out like this. Nucleated cell counts per sample were estimated from amplification of reference gene primers within the assay. To quantify the absolute abundance of each unique TCRbeta CDR3 rearrangement, sequence reads were collapsed and filtered. Productive Simpson clonality was computed per sample as the square root of Simpson's diversity index over productive rearrangements. Here the immuneACCESS table is served through TCRdb, limited to in-frame sequences with V and J called. Missing clones are a known gap in these copies; in checked studies unresolved V genes cover under half, and the rest lacks a known reason. From that table come the V and J calls and clone size; the DNA was used to work out D and trimming. Within this sample are a few hundred thousand clones, with under 90% of them counted one time only. The ten largest clones add up to about 4.8% of the sample.

The paper as a whole reports these results and caveats: How much clinical and demographic metadata was included differed by source and by participant, and the metadata was provided uncurated.

Regarding this clone: The antigen it binds to is not known. The record has no base qualities; no much larger clone is one base away.

Whole blood was collected in K2EDTA tubes by collaborating institutions according to the institutions' own protocols. For TCRbeta analysis, collaborators shipped samples in one of three forms: frozen whole blood, isolated PBMCs, or DNA extracted from either of those sample types. Between the V and J ends, shortened by 8 bases and 0 bases respectively, the junction contains 10 bases. Its CDR3 holds 13 amino acids, cysteine through phenylalanine. The entry retains the CDR3 DNA only, 39 bases that are in frame from base 1. CDR1 LNHDA and CDR2 SQIVND are derived from the germline V gene (reference sequence).

The TCR was taken from a man aged 45-65 years with acute or convalescent COVID-19. The sample taken for sequencing was peripheral blood. The chain employs TRBV19 and TRBJ1-1; a confident D gene designation cannot be given. The CDR3: CASQQYLNTEAFF. The nucleotide sequence is TGTGCCAGTCAACAGTACCTGAACACTGAAGCTTTCTTT.